This T cell receptor beta chain was sequenced for a study of long-term antiretroviral therapy in people with HIV. Study-level findings and limits: Diversity went up after ART and still fell short of transplant donor controls. Blood dating 2004 to 2017 may reflect older ART regimens. Information pertaining to ART adherence, viral resistance or therapeutic modifications was not obtained.

Per donor, at least one pre-ART and at least two post-ART PBMC samples were obtained. Comment on this clone: What it binds is unknown.

Survey-level resolution applied to immunoSEQ assay v3.0. Repertoires were generated with immunoSEQ multiplex PCR, while TCRdb's copy carries only in-frame clones and drops some. The sample holds around 15,000 clones, 88% seen once. Sequenced material: unsorted PBMCs, taken 6.9 years after starting antiretroviral therapy. This receptor was identified in a man between 45 and 60 years old with HIV.

CDR3 sequence reads: CASSLSALQPQHF. CDR3 DNA: TGTGCCAGCAGTTTATCCGCCCTTCAGCCCCAGCATTTT. V is TRBV27 and J is TRBJ1-5; D not resolved. Trimming left V 0 bases short and J 6 bases short, with 6 bases between. This CDR3 has 13 residues. In germline, CDR1 is MNHEY, CDR2 SMNVEV (reference sequence).